The 11 T cell receptor beta chains below were found in one sample sequenced in a study of T cells after yellow fever vaccination. TCRdb re-called the 5' RACE reads through MiXCR, storing one row per CDR3 protein. The sample includes roughly 28,000 distinct CDR3 sequences, approximately 4.5% of them seen just once. The sequencing used PBMCs, either bulk or a sorted T-cell subset (CD4+, CD8+, memory, or dextramer-sorted; not recorded which), collected on the day of the yellow fever booster vaccination. These receptors came from a man in his late teens or twenties who received the YFV17D yellow fever vaccine.

This clonotype came up many times. The rearrangement links TRBV4-3 to TRBJ2-2, with 8 bases matching TRBD1. The junction had 7 bases not matched to a gene; V was cut back by 0 bases and J by 4 bases. Per germline, CDR1 LGHNA and CDR2 YSLEER. This CDR3 is 17 amino acids long. The CDR3 DNA reads TGCGCCAGCAGCCAAGATAGTCGGACAGGGAGCACCGGGGAGCTGTTTTTT. The encoded protein is CASSQDSRTGSTGELFF.

This clonotype was detected many times. The V and J genes are TRBV10-3 and TRBJ2-6; D uncertain. This CDR3 contains 13 residues. Germline values: CDR1 ENHRY, CDR2 SYGVKD. Trimming pared 8 bases from V and 3 bases from J, leaving 8 bases between. The CDR3 sequence is CAIEQVGANVLTF. CDR3 in DNA: TGTGCCATCGAGCAGGTTGGGGCCAACGTCCTGACTTTC.

This clonotype was recorded a few times. V gene TRBV5-1 combines with J gene TRBJ1-1; TRBD1 is a possible D gene (5 bases). This CDR3 has 15 amino acids. Looked up from germline, CDR1 is SGHRS and CDR2 is YFSETQ. V lost 2 bases to trimming and J lost 1 base, with 12 bases between them. The CDR3: CASSFIRQGNTEAFF. DNA for the CDR3: TGCGCCAGCAGCTTTATCAGGCAGGGGAACACTGAAGCTTTCTTT.

In this sample, this clonotype turned up many times. The rearrangement joins TRBV6-6 to TRBJ1-6; 8 nucleotides agree with TRBD1. CDR1 MNHNY and CDR2 SVGAGI come from the germline V gene (reference sequence). Unmatched junction bases numbered 0, after V lost 0 bases and J lost 5 bases. The CDR3 covers 15 residues. CDR3 sequence (DNA): TGTGCCAGCAGTTACTCCAGGGGGCATAATTCACCCCTCCACTTT. It codes for CASSYSRGHNSPLHF.

At least ten counts were recorded for this clonotype. The rearrangement joins TRBV7-9 to TRBJ2-7; D tentatively reads TRBD1 or TRBD2 (5 bases each). The V gene lost 0 bases and the J gene lost 1 base, with 22 bases spanning the gap. Germline-derived CDR1 and CDR2 are SEHNR and FQNEAQ (reference sequence). The CDR3 sequence is 19 residues long. The CDR3 protein is CASSLAVGGGHRDSYEQYF. CDR3 nucleotide sequence: TGTGCCAGCAGCTTAGCCGTAGGCGGAGGACACCGAGATTCCTACGAGCAGTACTTC.

The chain links TRBV20-1 to TRBJ1-3, with D perhaps TRBD1 (5 bases). Germline V gives CDR1 DFQATT, CDR2 SNEGSKA (reference sequence). This CDR3 has 13 residues. The V gene lost 3 bases and the J gene lost 3 bases, with 9 bases spanning the gap. CDR3 in amino acids: CSASPQGGNTIYF. For the CDR3, the DNA is TGCAGTGCTAGTCCCCAGGGTGGAAACACCATATATTTT.

The chain joins TRBV4-3 to TRBJ2-5; 7 bases line up with TRBD2. The CDR3 contains 17 residues. CDR1 is LGHNA and CDR2 is YSLEER in the germline V gene. V gave up 4 bases and J gave up 1 base; unmatched junction bases: 12. DNA for the CDR3: TGCGCCAGCAGCCTAACCGGCAGAACGGGGGGCCAAGAGACCCAGTACTTC. Amino acids: CASSLTGRTGGQETQYF.

This clonotype was counted many times. The chain is built from TRBV20-1 and TRBJ1-6; D may be TRBD1 (6 bases). The CDR3 runs 14 residues. V was pared by 3 bases and J by 9 bases, with 15 bases between. The germline V gene encodes CDR1 DFQATT and CDR2 SNEGSKA (reference sequence). In DNA, the CDR3 is TGCAGTGCTAGGAAGGGACATCTGACTTCACCCCTCCACTTT. Amino acids: CSARKGHLTSPLHF.

This clonotype came up a few times. The CDR3: CATSDFRTSGETQYF. CDR3 nucleotide sequence: TGTGCCACCAGTGATTTTCGGACTAGCGGAGAGACCCAGTACTTC. The J gene is TRBJ2-5, the V gene TRBV24-1; 10 bases agree with TRBD2. V dropped 1 base and J dropped 4; count of bases not matched to a gene: 2. The CDR3 is 15 amino acids. Germline CDR1 is KGHDR and CDR2 is SFDVKD.

The sample holds many counts of this clonotype. This chain links TRBV6-5 with TRBJ1-1; a weak D match, TRBD1 (5 bases). Germline V gene data show CDR1 as MNHEY and CDR2 as SVGAGI. The CDR3 loop spans 14 amino acids. Trimming removed 2 bases from V and 1 base from J, with 8 bases in between. The CDR3 spells CASSYRTPNTEAFF. DNA of the CDR3: TGTGCCAGCAGTTACCGGACACCGAACACTGAAGCTTTCTTT.

This clonotype appeared many times. V and J are TRBV7-2 and TRBJ1-2, with a weak D call TRBD1 (5 bases). Germline-derived CDR1 and CDR2 are SGHTA and FQGNSA. The V gene lost 5 bases and the J gene lost 8 bases, with 15 bases spanning the gap. The CDR3 extends over 13 amino acids. This CDR3 is CASSDQGWWGYTF. In DNA form, the CDR3 reads TGTGCCAGCAGCGATCAGGGATGGTGGGGCTACACCTTC. The whole variable domain, remainder taken from reference TRBV7-2 and TRBJ1-2, is GAGVSQSPSNKVTEKGKDVELRCDPISGHTALYWYRQSLGQGLEFLIYFQGNSAPDKSGLPSDRFSAERTGGSVSTLTIQRTQQEDSAVYLCASSDQGWWGYTFGSGTRLTVV.